These 26 T cell receptor beta chains were all obtained from the same sample, sequenced in a study of blood T cell repertoires in COVID-19. Method: immunoSEQ multiplex PCR; TCRdb's copy keeps in-frame clones and lacks some. The table lists about 180,000 clones, around 82% of them singletons. Sequenced input: peripheral blood. The receptors derive from a man older than 75 with COVID-19, enrolled during active disease.

The V gene is TRBV7-2, the J gene TRBJ1-6; D might be TRBD1 (6 bases). Trimming left V 2 bases short and J 3 bases short, with 11 bases between. Germline V gene sequence: CDR1 SGHTA, CDR2 FQGNSA. The CDR3 has 16 amino acids. The CDR3: CASSLRWTDYNSPLHF. CDR3 coding DNA: TGTGCCAGCAGCTTAAGGTGGACAGACTATAATTCACCCCTCCACTTT.

The gene calls are TRBV6-5 and TRBJ1-4; no clear D gene. V was clipped by 9 bases and J by 0 bases, with 11 bases between them. Germline V gives CDR1 MNHEY, CDR2 SVGAGI. This CDR3 region has 14 residues. In DNA form, the CDR3 reads TGTGCCAGTAGGACGGAGGCAACTAATGAAAAACTGTTTTTT. Translating gives CASRTEATNEKLFF.

The chain uses TRBV5-1 and TRBJ2-2; weak D call: TRBD2 (5 bases). The CDR3 extends over 16 amino acids. The germline V gene has CDR1 SGHRS and CDR2 YFSETQ. With 7 bases removed from V and 1 base from J, the gap between germline ends came to 17 bases. CDR3 in DNA: TGCGCCAGCCGAAGGACGGAGGCAGGGAACACCGGGGAGCTGTTTTTT. Protein: CASRRTEAGNTGELFF.

This chain links TRBV4-1 with TRBJ1-6; D might be TRBD1 (6 bases). The CDR3 is 14 residues long. Trimming pared 4 bases from V and 8 bases from J, leaving 12 bases between. Germline V gives CDR1 MGHRA, CDR2 YSYEKL. CDR3 sequence: CASSPLGGDSPLHF. For the CDR3, the DNA is TGCGCCAGCAGCCCCCTAGGGGGTGATTCACCCCTCCACTTT.

V and J are TRBV11-2 and TRBJ2-3, with TRBD1 identical over 8 bases. The CDR3 is 18 residues long. V gave up 5 bases and J gave up 0 bases; unmatched junction bases: 13. Germline CDR1 is SGHAT and CDR2 is FQNNGV. In DNA, the CDR3 is TGTGCCAGCAGCCCGAAGGACAGGGCAGATCCTAGCACAGATACGCAGTATTTT. Translated, it gives CASSPKDRADPSTDTQYF.

The CDR3 nucleotides are TGTGCCAGCAGCCAAGCCCCAGGGGGTGGCACTGAAGCTTTCTTT. This translates into CASSQAPGGGTEAFF. The chain uses TRBV4-2 and TRBJ1-1; 7 bases match TRBD1. The CDR3 contains 15 residues. The J segment lost 4 bases and the V segment lost 1 base, leaving 6 bases of the junction unmatched. Germline CDR1 and CDR2: LGHNA and YNFKEQ.

The chain employs TRBV14 and TRBJ2-3, with D perhaps matching TRBD2 (7 bases). The CDR3 sequence is 15 residues long. Trimming left V 4 bases short and J 11 bases short, with 22 bases between. Germline V gene lookup returns CDR1 SGHDN and CDR2 FVKESK. The CDR3 here is CASSPILGGGGRQYF. The CDR3 DNA reads TGTGCCAGCAGCCCCATTCTTGGCGGGGGCGGGAGGCAGTATTTT.

The chain employs TRBV21-1 and TRBJ2-6; the listed D gene, TRBD1, was not tested against the DNA. TRBV21-1 is labeled a pseudogene. The CDR3 is made up of 17 amino acids. The CDR3 DNA reads as TGTGCCAGCAGCGATAGGCAGGGGGTAACCGGGGCCAACGTCCTGACTTTC. Translated, it gives CASSDRQGVTGANVLTF.

The count of this clone is one. This chain uses TRBV13 with TRBJ1-1; D is uncertain. This CDR3 has 16 residues. Trimming stripped 2 bases from V and 4 bases from J, with 17 bases between. CDR1 PRHDT and CDR2 FYEKMQ come from the germline V gene (reference sequence). The CDR3 DNA follows: TGTGCCAGCAGCTTATGGCCTCGGAGGGAATCCACTGAAGCTTTCTTT. Translating it yields CASSLWPRRESTEAFF.

Here the CDR3 reads CASSLVVRGGAEAFF. The CDR3 DNA reads TGTGCCAGCAGCTTAGTGGTTCGGGGGGGTGCTGAAGCTTTCTTT. The chain recombines TRBV7-2 with TRBJ1-1, with D maybe TRBD1 (5 bases). Per the germline V gene, CDR1 is SGHTA and CDR2 is FQGNSA. With 1 base removed from V and 6 bases from J, the gap between germline ends came to 15 bases. The length of the CDR3 is 15 residues.

This clone was picked up a small number of times. The gene calls are TRBV7-9 and TRBJ1-2; a possible D gene is TRBD1 (6 bases). The V gene's germline CDR1 is SEHNR and CDR2 FQNEAQ (reference sequence). Trimming took off 5 bases at V and 8 bases at J, with 9 bases between the two ends. The CDR3 length is 11 residues. Here the CDR3 reads CASSHRDGYTF. The CDR3 nucleotides read TGTGCCAGCAGCCACAGGGACGGCTACACCTTC.

The chain recombines TRBV29-1 with TRBJ1-5; D possibly corresponds to TRBD1 (6 bases). The CDR3 sequence is 15 residues long. The V and J ends lost 6 bases and 6 bases respectively, with 21 bases between them. CDR1 SQVTM and CDR2 ANQGSEA come from the germline V gene. This chain's CDR3 is CSVGDVTGGGQPQHF. Written as DNA, the CDR3 is TGCAGCGTAGGGGATGTAACGGGGGGCGGTCAGCCCCAGCATTTT.

V usage is TRBV5-4 and J usage is TRBJ1-1, with TRBD1 matching 10 bases. Germline V lookup: CDR1 SGHNT, CDR2 YYREEE (reference sequence). The junction had 6 bases not matched to a gene; V was cut back by 4 bases and J by 3 bases. This CDR3 region has 15 residues. The DNA for the CDR3 is TGTGCCAGCAGCGGGGGACAGGGGTTGTACACTGAAGCTTTCTTT. Protein sequence: CASSGGQGLYTEAFF.

The chain is built from TRBV5-6 and TRBJ2-5; TRBD1 might be the D (6 bases). CDR3 length: 13 residues. Germline lookup yields CDR1 SGHDT and CDR2 YYEEEE. V was clipped by 5 bases and J by 5 bases, with 13 bases between them. CDR3 loop: CASSGGTGETQYF. The CDR3, as DNA: TGTGCCAGCAGTGGGGGCACGGGCGAGACCCAGTACTTC.

This chain joins TRBV10-3 and TRBJ1-1; TRBD1 aligns across 10 bases. Losses at the gene ends were 4 bases for V and 10 bases for J; bases not matched to a gene: 6. Germline V lookup: CDR1 ENHRY, CDR2 SYGVKD. This CDR3 has 13 amino acids. CDR3 in amino acids: CAISGTGTGVAFF. In DNA, the CDR3 is TGTGCCATCAGTGGTACCGGGACAGGGGTAGCTTTCTTT.

The chain uses TRBV2 and TRBJ1-6; 7 bases fit TRBD1. This CDR3 has 14 residues. The germline V gene encodes CDR1 SNHLY and CDR2 FYNNEI. V shed 8 bases and J 6 bases; nucleotides not matched to a gene: 7. The CDR3 reads CASQTQGGNSPLHF. CDR3 DNA: TGTGCCAGCCAGACCCAGGGGGGTAATTCACCCCTCCACTTT.

This clone has just a few counts. The CDR3 DNA sequence: TGTGCCAGCTCACCCGACAGGAACAACTACGAGCAGTACTTC. This encodes CASSPDRNNYEQYF. The chain combines TRBV18 with TRBJ2-7; maybe TRBD1 (6 bases). Germline V gene sequence: CDR1 KGHSH, CDR2 LQKENI. This CDR3 is 14 amino acids long. V was clipped by 3 bases and J by 3 bases, with 12 bases between them.

This clone was detected once. The chain links TRBV6-5 to TRBJ1-6, with 7 bases matching TRBD1. The CDR3 runs to 14 residues. V was clipped by 4 bases and J by 7 bases; unmatched bases: 4. Per the germline V gene, CDR1 is MNHEY and CDR2 is SVGAGI. This chain's CDR3 is CASSSPGQNSPLHF. In nucleotides, the CDR3 is TGTGCCAGCAGTTCCCCGGGACAGAATTCACCCCTCCACTTT.

This clone occurred a few times. The gene calls are TRBV5-1 and TRBJ1-2; 9 positions match TRBD1. CDR1 SGHRS and CDR2 YFSETQ come from the germline V gene. The junction had 9 bases not matched to a gene; V was cut back by 4 bases and J by 5 bases. This CDR3 is built from 15 residues. The CDR3 sequence is CASSPKPDRGYGYTF. Written as DNA, the CDR3 is TGCGCCAGCAGCCCGAAGCCCGACAGGGGGTATGGCTACACCTTC. Full variable domain (outside the CDR3, taken from reference TRBV5-1 and TRBJ1-2): KAGVTQTPRYLIKTRGQQVTLSCSPISGHRSVSWYQQTPGQGLQFLFEYFSETQRNKGNFPGRFSGRQFSNSRSEMNVSTLELGDSALYLCASSPKPDRGYGYTFGSGTRLTVV.

The gene calls are TRBV6-5 and TRBJ1-4; 12 positions agree with TRBD1. The V and J ends lost 10 bases and 8 bases, in that order; junction bases with no gene match: 2. The V gene's germline CDR1 is MNHEY and CDR2 SVGAGI. CDR3 size: 12 residues. The CDR3 nucleotides are TGTGCCACCGGGACAGGGGGCGAAAAACTGTTTTTT. Its protein is CATGTGGEKLFF.

Only one count was recorded for this clone. This chain joins TRBV6-6 and TRBJ2-1; 14 bases are a match to TRBD2. The germline gives CDR1 MNHNY, CDR2 SVGAGI (reference sequence). The CDR3 is 14 residues long. The V segment lost 9 bases and the J segment 9 bases; nucleotides outside the gene matches: 7. The CDR3 loop is CASSATSGGAEQFF. The DNA for the CDR3 is TGTGCCAGTAGCGCGACTAGCGGGGGGGCTGAGCAGTTCTTC.

This clone was seen more than once but under ten times. The V and J genes are TRBV4-1 and TRBJ2-7; 7 bases fit TRBD1. The CDR3 has 16 residues. In germline, CDR1 is MGHRA, CDR2 YSYEKL. The ends lost 4 bases at V and 0 bases at J; junction bases unmatched: 9. CDR3 DNA sequence: TGCGCCAGCAGCCCGAGACAGGGCAGGAGCTCCTACGAGCAGTACTTC. It specifies CASSPRQGRSSYEQYF.

The V gene is TRBV18, the J gene TRBJ2-7; TRBD2 agrees at 7 bases. V lost 6 bases and J lost 1; bases outside the gene matches: 12. Germline CDR1 KGHSH, CDR2 LQKENI. The CDR3 is made up of 16 amino acids. The CDR3 bases are TGTGCCAGCTCGCCCATCGTGGCTAGCGGTTCCTACGAGCAGTACTTC. Its protein is CASSPIVASGSYEQYF.

The chain carries TRBV7-2 and TRBJ1-5; D remains ambiguous. The CDR3 contains 13 residues. Germline V lookup: CDR1 SGHTA, CDR2 FQGNSA. The ends were cut back, 2 bases at V and 6 bases at J, with 8 bases in the middle. CDR3 sequence (DNA): TGTGCCAGCAGCTTACAGGAAGGTCAGCCCCAGCATTTT. It specifies CASSLQEGQPQHF.

V is TRBV5-6 and J is TRBJ2-1; 7 nucleotides line up with TRBD2. Germline values: CDR1 SGHDT, CDR2 YYEEEE. The CDR3 contains 15 residues. V was pared by 4 bases and J by 8 bases, with 12 bases of the junction left unmatched. CDR3 residues: CASSPKAGVRDEQFF. The CDR3 bases are TGTGCCAGCAGCCCTAAGGCGGGGGTCCGAGATGAGCAGTTCTTC.

This clone was detected only a few times. V is TRBV7-2 and J is TRBJ2-3, with no clear D. The CDR3 consists of 13 residues. Per germline, CDR1 SGHTA and CDR2 FQGNSA. Deletions cut 5 bases from V and 4 bases from J, with 10 bases between. This chain's CDR3 is CASSDTPADTQYF. DNA of the CDR3: TGTGCCAGCAGCGATACTCCGGCAGATACGCAGTATTTT.